The 8 T cell receptor beta chains listed next were all sequenced from one sample in a study of blood T cell repertoires in COVID-19. Sequenced by immunoSEQ multiplex PCR; TCRdb stores in-frame clones only, minus some. The sample shows nearly 300,000 clones, approximately 89% of them seen only once. Sequencing was done on a sample of peripheral blood. Receptors were obtained from a woman in her thirties who had recovered from COVID-19.

The chain has TRBV4-1 and TRBJ1-2; 7 positions match TRBD1. V lost 4 bases to trimming and J lost 0 bases; unmatched junction nucleotides: 2. CDR3 length equals 14 residues. Germline loops: CDR1 MGHRA, CDR2 YSYEKL. The CDR3 spells CASSLGTANYGYTF. CDR3 in DNA: TGCGCCAGCAGCCTCGGGACAGCTAACTATGGCTACACCTTC.

V gene TRBV5-1 combines with J gene TRBJ2-3, with 12 bases identical to TRBD1. The CDR3 sequence is 17 residues long. J gave up 2 bases and V 4 bases, and 8 bases lay outside the gene matches. Germline V lookup: CDR1 SGHRS, CDR2 YFSETQ. The CDR3 sequence: CASSELGGQGATDTQYF. The CDR3 DNA follows: TGCGCCAGCAGCGAATTGGGGGGACAGGGGGCCACAGATACGCAGTATTTT.

The chain carries TRBV28 and TRBJ1-1; D perhaps matches TRBD1 (5 bases). Trimming pared 2 bases from V and 7 bases from J, leaving 11 bases between. This CDR3 region has 13 residues. The germline gives CDR1 MDHEN, CDR2 SYDVKM. DNA of the CDR3: TGTGCCAGCAGTTTACAGGGACTCCTTGAAGCTTTCTTT. Encoded protein: CASSLQGLLEAFF.

This clone was counted once. V is TRBV24-1 and J is TRBJ2-6; 10 nucleotides agree with TRBD2. This CDR3 region has 18 residues. Germline V gives CDR1 KGHDR, CDR2 SFDVKD. Germline trimming cut 3 bases from V and 0 bases from J; bases unmatched to any gene: 4. CDR3 sequence: CATSDELAGPSGANVLTF. In DNA form, the CDR3 reads TGTGCCACCAGTGATGAACTAGCGGGGCCCTCTGGGGCCAACGTCCTGACTTTC.

This clone occurred once. The chain is built from TRBV7-2 and TRBJ2-1; D is undetermined. The germline gives CDR1 SGHTA, CDR2 FQGNSA. Trimming cost V 1 base and J 8 bases, with 6 bases left between them. The CDR3 consists of 12 residues. The CDR3 spells CASSLDLDEQFF. The CDR3 coding sequence is TGTGCCAGCAGCTTAGATCTCGATGAGCAGTTCTTC.

The chain uses TRBV9 and TRBJ2-2, with 12 positions matching TRBD2. The CDR3 length is 15 residues. The V gene end was trimmed by 3 bases and the J gene end by 5 bases; junction bases not matched to a gene: 2. Germline V lookup: CDR1 SGDLS, CDR2 YYNGEE. In nucleotides, the CDR3 is TGTGCCAGCAGCGGGACTAGCGGGAAGACCGGGGAGCTGTTTTTT. It translates to CASSGTSGKTGELFF. Full variable domain (missing parts from reference TRBV9 and TRBJ2-2): DSGVTQTPKHLITATGQRVTLRCSPRSGDLSVYWYQQSLDQGLQFLIQYYNGEERAKGNILERFSAQQFPDLHSELNLSSLELGDSALYFCASSGTSGKTGELFFGEGSRLTVL.

This chain connects TRBV20-1 to TRBJ1-2; D gene uncertain. Germline lookup yields CDR1 DFQATT and CDR2 SNEGSKA (reference sequence). The CDR3 has 11 amino acids. DNA of the CDR3: TGCAGCGCCGAGTTAAGTGTTGGCTACACCTTC. Translation: CSAELSVGYTF.

V and J are TRBV7-9 and TRBJ2-3, with 13 bases fitting TRBD2. V lost 5 bases to trimming and J lost 6 bases; unmatched junction nucleotides: 8. Germline loops: CDR1 SEHNR, CDR2 FQNEAQ (reference sequence). The CDR3 is made up of 16 amino acids. CDR3 nucleotides: TGTGCCAGCAGCCCGGGACTAGCGGGGAAGGTGGATACGCAGTATTTT. It yields the protein CASSPGLAGKVDTQYF.